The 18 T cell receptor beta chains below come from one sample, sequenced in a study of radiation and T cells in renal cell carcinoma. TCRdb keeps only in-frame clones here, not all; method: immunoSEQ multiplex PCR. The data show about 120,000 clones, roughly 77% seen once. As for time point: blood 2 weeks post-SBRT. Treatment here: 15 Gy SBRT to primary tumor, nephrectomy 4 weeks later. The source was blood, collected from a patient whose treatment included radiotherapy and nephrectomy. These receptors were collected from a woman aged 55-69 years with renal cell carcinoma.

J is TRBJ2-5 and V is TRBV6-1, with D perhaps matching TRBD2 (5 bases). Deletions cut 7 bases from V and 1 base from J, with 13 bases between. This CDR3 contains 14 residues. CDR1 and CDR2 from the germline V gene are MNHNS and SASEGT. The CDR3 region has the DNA TGTGCCAGCACCTGGGAGAGGGTCCAAGAGACCCAGTACTTC. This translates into CASTWERVQETQYF.

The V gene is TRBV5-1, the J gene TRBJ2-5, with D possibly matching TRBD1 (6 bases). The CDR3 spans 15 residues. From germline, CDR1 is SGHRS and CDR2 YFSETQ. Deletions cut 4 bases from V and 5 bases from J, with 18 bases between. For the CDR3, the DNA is TGCGCCAGCAGCAGAGAAGGCAGGGGCTATGAGACCCAGTACTTC. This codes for CASSREGRGYETQYF.

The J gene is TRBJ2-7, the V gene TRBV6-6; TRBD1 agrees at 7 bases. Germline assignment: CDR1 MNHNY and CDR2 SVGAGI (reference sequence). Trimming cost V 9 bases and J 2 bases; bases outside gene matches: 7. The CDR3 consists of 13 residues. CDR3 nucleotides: TGTGCCAGTTCACAGGGGCCCGCCTACGAGCAGTACTTC. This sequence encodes CASSQGPAYEQYF.

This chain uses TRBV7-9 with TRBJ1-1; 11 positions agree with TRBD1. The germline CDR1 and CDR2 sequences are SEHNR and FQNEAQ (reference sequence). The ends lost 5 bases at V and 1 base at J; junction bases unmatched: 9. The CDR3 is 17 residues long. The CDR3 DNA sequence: TGTGCCAGCAGCCTCCCGGGACAGGGGGATTGGAACACTGAAGCTTTCTTT. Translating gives CASSLPGQGDWNTEAFF.

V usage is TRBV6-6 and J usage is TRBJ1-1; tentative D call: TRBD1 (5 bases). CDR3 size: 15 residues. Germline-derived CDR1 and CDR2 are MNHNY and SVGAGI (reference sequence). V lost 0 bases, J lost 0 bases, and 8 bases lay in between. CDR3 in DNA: TGTGCCAGCAGTTACTCGGGAGGGGTGAACACTGAAGCTTTCTTT. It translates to CASSYSGGVNTEAFF.

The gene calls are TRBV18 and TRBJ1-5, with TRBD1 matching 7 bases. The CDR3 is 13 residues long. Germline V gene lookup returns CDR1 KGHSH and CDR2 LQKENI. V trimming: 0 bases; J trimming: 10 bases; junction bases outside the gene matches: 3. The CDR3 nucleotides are TGTGCCAGCTCACCACCAGACAGGGCCCCCCAGCATTTT. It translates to CASSPPDRAPQHF. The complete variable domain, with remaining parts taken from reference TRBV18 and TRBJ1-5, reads NAGVMQNPRHLVRRRGQEARLRCSPMKGHSHVYWYRQLPEEGLKFMVYLQKENIIDESGMPKERFSAEFPKEGPSILRIQQVVRGDSAAYFCASSPPDRAPQHFGDGTRLSIL.

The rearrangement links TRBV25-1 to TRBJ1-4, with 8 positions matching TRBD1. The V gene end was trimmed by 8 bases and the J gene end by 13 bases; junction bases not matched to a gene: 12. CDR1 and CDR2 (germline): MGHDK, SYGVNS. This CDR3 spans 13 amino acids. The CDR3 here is CASGGQALGGLFF. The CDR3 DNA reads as TGTGCCAGCGGGGGACAGGCCCTGGGGGGACTGTTTTTT.

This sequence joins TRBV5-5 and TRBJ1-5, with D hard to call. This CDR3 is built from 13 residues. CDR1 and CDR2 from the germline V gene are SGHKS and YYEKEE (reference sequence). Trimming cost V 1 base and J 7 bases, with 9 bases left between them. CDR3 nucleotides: TGTGCCAGCAGCTTGCTGGGGAGCCAGCCCCAGCATTTT. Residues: CASSLLGSQPQHF.

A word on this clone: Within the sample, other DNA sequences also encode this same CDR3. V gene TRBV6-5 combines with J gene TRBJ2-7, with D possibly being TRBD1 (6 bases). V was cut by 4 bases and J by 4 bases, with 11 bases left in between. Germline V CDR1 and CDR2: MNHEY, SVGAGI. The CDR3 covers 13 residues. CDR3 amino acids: CASSSTDSYEQYF. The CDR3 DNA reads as TGTGCCAGCAGTTCGACGGACAGTTACGAGCAGTACTTC.

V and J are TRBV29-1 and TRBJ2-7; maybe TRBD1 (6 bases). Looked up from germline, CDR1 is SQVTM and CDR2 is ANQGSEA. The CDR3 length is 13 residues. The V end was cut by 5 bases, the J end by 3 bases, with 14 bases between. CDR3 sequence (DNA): TGCAGCGTTCAACCAGGGGCGGTCTACGAGCAGTACTTC. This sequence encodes CSVQPGAVYEQYF.

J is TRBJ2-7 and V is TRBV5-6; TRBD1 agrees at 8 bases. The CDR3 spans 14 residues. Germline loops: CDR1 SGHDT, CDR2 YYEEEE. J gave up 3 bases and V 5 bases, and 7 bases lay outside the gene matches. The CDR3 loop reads CASRATGESYEQYF. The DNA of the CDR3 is TGTGCCAGCAGAGCGACAGGGGAGAGCTACGAGCAGTACTTC.

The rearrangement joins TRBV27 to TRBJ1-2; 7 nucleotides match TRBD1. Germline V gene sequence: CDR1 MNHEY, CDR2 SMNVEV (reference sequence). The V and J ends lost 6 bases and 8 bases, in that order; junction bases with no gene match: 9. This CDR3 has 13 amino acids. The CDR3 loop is CASSPDRLSGYTF. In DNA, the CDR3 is TGTGCCAGCAGCCCGGACAGGTTATCCGGCTACACCTTC.

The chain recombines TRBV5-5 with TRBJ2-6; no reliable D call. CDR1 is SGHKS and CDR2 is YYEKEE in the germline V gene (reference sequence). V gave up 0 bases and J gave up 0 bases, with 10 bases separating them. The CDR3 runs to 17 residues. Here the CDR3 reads CASSLVGSSSGANVLTF. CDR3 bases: TGTGCCAGCAGCTTGGTGGGCAGCAGCTCTGGGGCCAACGTCCTGACTTTC.

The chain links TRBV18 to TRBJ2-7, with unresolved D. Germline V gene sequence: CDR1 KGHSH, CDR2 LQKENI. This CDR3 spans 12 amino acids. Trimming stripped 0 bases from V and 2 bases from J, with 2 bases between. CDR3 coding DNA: TGTGCCAGCTCACCACCGACCTACGAGCAGTACTTC. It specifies CASSPPTYEQYF. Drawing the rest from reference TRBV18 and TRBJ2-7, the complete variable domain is NAGVMQNPRHLVRRRGQEARLRCSPMKGHSHVYWYRQLPEEGLKFMVYLQKENIIDESGMPKERFSAEFPKEGPSILRIQQVVRGDSAAYFCASSPPTYEQYFGPGTRLTVT.

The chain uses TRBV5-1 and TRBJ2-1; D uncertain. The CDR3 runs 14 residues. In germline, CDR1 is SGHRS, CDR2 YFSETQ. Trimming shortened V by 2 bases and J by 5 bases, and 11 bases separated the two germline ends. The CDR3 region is CASSFMGIHNEQFF. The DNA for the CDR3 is TGCGCCAGCAGCTTTATGGGTATACACAATGAGCAGTTCTTC. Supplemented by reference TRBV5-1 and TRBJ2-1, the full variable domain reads KAGVTQTPRYLIKTRGQQVTLSCSPISGHRSVSWYQQTPGQGLQFLFEYFSETQRNKGNFPGRFSGRQFSNSRSEMNVSTLELGDSALYLCASSFMGIHNEQFFGPGTRLTVL.

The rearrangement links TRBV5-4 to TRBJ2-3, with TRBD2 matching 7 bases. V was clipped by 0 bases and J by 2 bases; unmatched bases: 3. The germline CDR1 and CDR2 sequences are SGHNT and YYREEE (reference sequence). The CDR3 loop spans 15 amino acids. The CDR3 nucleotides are TGTGCCAGCAGCTTGGCTAGCGGTCCCACAGATACGCAGTATTTT. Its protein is CASSLASGPTDTQYF.

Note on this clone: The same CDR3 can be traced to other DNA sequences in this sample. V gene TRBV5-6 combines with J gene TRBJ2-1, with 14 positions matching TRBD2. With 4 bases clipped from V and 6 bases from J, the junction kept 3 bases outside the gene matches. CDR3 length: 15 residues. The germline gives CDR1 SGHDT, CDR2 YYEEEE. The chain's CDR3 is CASSLGLAGGNEQFF. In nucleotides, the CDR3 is TGTGCCAGCAGCCTCGGACTAGCGGGAGGCAATGAGCAGTTCTTC.

The CDR3 DNA reads TGTGCCTGGATGGGACAGGGAGGCGTCCTGACTTTC. Its protein is CAWMGQGGVLTF. The V and J genes are TRBV30 and TRBJ2-6; 9 bases match TRBD1. The CDR3 loop spans 12 amino acids. The germline V gene encodes CDR1 GTSNPN and CDR2 SVGIG (reference sequence). V was pared by 4 bases and J by 12 bases, with 4 bases of the junction left unmatched.